This T cell receptor (beta chain) was obtained from a study of neoadjuvant nivolumab and ipilimumab in lung cancer. The overall study: The combination arm added day-1 ipilimumab 1 mg/kg to nivolumab 3 mg/kg on days 1, 15, 29. Notes on the study in general: Only two of four nivolumab-treated tumors gained richness and clonality by surgery. A small number of samples were TCR sequenced. Higher pretherapy blood TCR richness went with higher resected-tumor richness.

V shed 1 base and J shed 4 bases, with 11 bases lying between them. This CDR3 has 14 amino acids. Per germline, CDR1 SGHVS and CDR2 FQNEAQ. In regard to this clone: Its antigen is undetermined.

Profiled with immunoSEQ multiplex PCR; TCRdb holds only in-frame clones, not every one. Among 10,000 to 15,000 clones listed, nearly 70% were seen once. The J gene is TRBJ2-7, the V gene TRBV7-8, with D hard to call. This specimen was peripheral blood, taken after neoadjuvant nivolumab, alone or with ipilimumab, at or shortly before surgery. This TCR was sampled from an adult with non-small cell lung cancer. In DNA, the CDR3 is TGTGCCAGCAGCTTAGGACCGACCGCTTACGAGCAGTACTTC. Residues: CASSLGPTAYEQYF.